These 13 T cell receptor beta chains originate from one sample sequenced in a study of post-analysis software for immune sequencing data. The study's findings and limits: The five TRBV segments detected at higher frequency in patients than in controls included TRBV5-6, TRBV5-1 and TRBV20-1.

No antigen is known for these receptors. cDNA libraries for TCR beta contained unique molecular identifiers. TCRdb redid the calling of the PCR reads with MiXCR, one entry per CDR3 protein. The sample lists 750,000 to 900,000 distinct CDR3 sequences; approximately 44% were seen once. The sample consisted of blood. The origin of the receptors is a girl aged 10 to 17 with multiple sclerosis.

The V and J genes are TRBV4-3 and TRBJ2-5; no firm D call. Germline V gene lookup returns CDR1 LGHNA and CDR2 YSLEER. The CDR3 runs 14 residues. Trimming took off 1 base at V and 5 bases at J, with 11 bases between the two ends. In nucleotides, the CDR3 is TGCGCCAGCAGCCAAGTAAGGGCGCGGGAGACCCAGTACTTC. Translation gives CASSQVRARETQYF.

The rearrangement links TRBV4-3 to TRBJ2-2; tentative D call: TRBD1 (5 bases). Trimming cost V 1 base and J 9 bases, with 15 bases left between them. The V gene's germline CDR1 is LGHNA and CDR2 YSLEER. This CDR3 has 15 residues. CDR3 residues: CASSQGTTRGRELFF. Written as DNA, the CDR3 is TGCGCCAGCAGCCAAGGAACAACAAGGGGCCGGGAGCTGTTTTTT.

The V and J genes are TRBV29-1 and TRBJ2-5; D call uncertain. Near its end, the DNA agrees better with TRBJ2-7, so the J call may be wrong. CDR1 SQVTM and CDR2 ANQGSEA come from the germline V gene. This CDR3 is 11 amino acids long. The CDR3: CSVSWGYEQYF. CDR3 bases: TGCAGCGTTTCCTGGGGCTACGAGCAGTACTTC.

The rearrangement links TRBV5-1 to TRBJ2-1, with 11 nucleotides matching TRBD2. The V and J ends lost 4 bases and 8 bases, in that order; junction bases with no gene match: 5. This CDR3 is built from 14 residues. Per germline, CDR1 SGHRS and CDR2 YFSETQ. CDR3 sequence: CASSITSGSHEQFF. The CDR3 coding sequence is TGCGCCAGCAGCATAACTAGCGGGAGCCATGAGCAGTTCTTC.

The CDR3 DNA reads as TGTGCCAGCAGGAACCACGGGGGGTCGGAGGGAGCTTTCTTT. Its translation is CASRNHGGSEGAFF. This chain joins TRBV12-3 or TRBV12-4 and TRBJ1-1, with a possible D match to TRBD1 (5 bases). The CDR3 totals 14 residues. V lost 6 bases and J lost 10, with 21 bases in between.

This chain joins TRBV12-3 or TRBV12-4 and TRBJ2-1; possible D gene TRBD1, 6 bases. There are 17 residues in the CDR3. Trimming took off 3 bases at V and 6 bases at J, with 21 bases between the two ends. The CDR3 sequence: CASSFVVGGYLTNEQFF. CDR3 bases: TGTGCCAGCAGTTTCGTTGTTGGGGGCTACTTAACCAATGAGCAGTTCTTC.

The chain carries TRBV29-1 and TRBJ2-3; no clear D. This CDR3 region has 15 residues. Germline V gives CDR1 SQVTM, CDR2 ANQGSEA. V dropped 2 bases and J dropped 0 bases, with 12 bases sitting between them. The CDR3 spells CSVERIQFSTDTQYF. For the CDR3, the DNA is TGCAGCGTTGAAAGGATACAGTTTAGCACAGATACGCAGTATTTT.

J is TRBJ2-7 and V is TRBV6-5, with D perhaps matching TRBD2 (6 bases). Trimming stripped 5 bases from V and 4 bases from J, with 12 bases between. Germline loops: CDR1 MNHEY, CDR2 SVGAGI. This CDR3 has 13 residues. The CDR3 sequence is CASSPFGRYEQYF. The CDR3 nucleotides read TGTGCCAGCAGTCCCTTTGGGAGGTACGAGCAGTACTTC.

The rearrangement links TRBV25-1 to TRBJ2-5; TRBD2 might be the D (5 bases). The length of the CDR3 is 13 residues. Germline lookup yields CDR1 MGHDK and CDR2 SYGVNS. Trimming pared 4 bases from V and 7 bases from J, leaving 13 bases between. In DNA form, the CDR3 reads TGTGCCAGCAGTGCTAGCTGGGAAGGGACCCAGTACTTC. As protein: CASSASWEGTQYF.

V is TRBV6-5 and J is TRBJ2-3, with D uncertain. V was cut by 3 bases and J by 1 base, with 11 bases left in between. Germline assignment: CDR1 MNHEY and CDR2 SVGAGI. The CDR3 extends over 15 amino acids. The CDR3 is CASSYNYPGTDTQYF. The CDR3 DNA reads as TGTGCCAGCAGTTATAACTACCCTGGCACAGATACGCAGTATTTT.

The V call is TRBV6-1, the J call TRBJ2-7, with 8 bases aligning to TRBD1. Trimming removed 9 bases from V and 0 bases from J; junction bases left unmatched: 25. Germline-derived CDR1 and CDR2 are MNHNS and SASEGT. This CDR3 is built from 20 residues. CDR3 DNA: TGTGCCAGTAACGGTCGACGGACAACTCCCCCGGACAGGGCCTCCTACGAGCAGTACTTC. Amino acid sequence: CASNGRRTTPPDRASYEQYF.

The J gene is TRBJ2-7, the V gene TRBV7-9; D remains unclear. This CDR3 contains 15 residues. Germline V CDR1 and CDR2: SEHNR, FQNEAQ (reference sequence). The V end lost 1 base, the J end lost 0 bases, and 10 bases lay between the germline ends. The CDR3 here is CASSLGGQSSYEQYF. The CDR3 DNA sequence: TGTGCCAGCAGCTTAGGTGGCCAAAGCTCCTACGAGCAGTACTTC.

This clonotype was recorded a few times. The rearrangement links TRBV7-8 to TRBJ2-5, with unresolved D. The closer fit of TRBJ2-7 to the DNA end suggests the J call may be wrong. Germline loops: CDR1 SGHVS, CDR2 FQNEAQ. This CDR3 has 12 amino acids. The CDR3 DNA reads as TGTGCCAGCAGCCCAGCCAACTACGAGCAGTACTTC. Residues: CASSPANYEQYF.